One and the same sample provided the 20 T cell receptor beta chains below, sequenced in a study of blood T cell repertoires in COVID-19. The assay was immunoSEQ multiplex PCR, and TCRdb's table has in-frame clones only and misses some. Among about 65,000 clones listed, about nine tenths were seen once. The sequenced sample consisted of peripheral blood. Source of these receptors: a man in his sixties with acute or convalescent COVID-19.

The V call is TRBV7-8, the J call TRBJ2-3; tentatively, D is TRBD2 (5 bases). The germline gives CDR1 SGHVS, CDR2 FQNEAQ. Between the trimmed V and J ends, which lost 3 bases and 2 bases, there was a span of 15 bases. The CDR3 runs to 16 residues. DNA for the CDR3: TGTGCCAGCAGCTTTGGGATCCAGCGGCCCACAGATACGCAGTATTTT. It encodes CASSFGIQRPTDTQYF.

Points on this clone: Other DNA sequences within the sample encode an identical CDR3. The chain is built from TRBV5-1 and TRBJ1-1; D perhaps matches TRBD1 (5 bases). The V end lost 0 bases, the J end lost 1 base, and 7 bases lay between the germline ends. Germline CDR1 reads SGHRS; CDR2 reads YFSETQ. This CDR3 region has 14 residues. The CDR3 bases are TGCGCCAGCAGCTTGGTTACAGGGAACACTGAAGCTTTCTTT. Translated, it gives CASSLVTGNTEAFF. Filled out from reference TRBV5-1 and TRBJ1-1, the complete variable domain reads KAGVTQTPRYLIKTRGQQVTLSCSPISGHRSVSWYQQTPGQGLQFLFEYFSETQRNKGNFPGRFSGRQFSNSRSEMNVSTLELGDSALYLCASSLVTGNTEAFFGQGTRLTVV.

The chain links TRBV13 to TRBJ2-3, with D possibly TRBD1 on 5 matching bases. Germline V gives CDR1 PRHDT, CDR2 FYEKMQ (reference sequence). The length of the CDR3 is 15 residues. The V and J ends lost 4 bases and 3 bases respectively, with 14 bases between them. The DNA of the CDR3 is TGTGCCAGCAGCTCCCAGGATGGGGCGACAGATACGCAGTATTTT. It specifies CASSSQDGATDTQYF.

For this clone: At one end the junction does not follow the germline gene, possibly because of a read error. The chain joins TRBV5-6 to TRBJ1-4; the match to TRBD1 covers 7 bases. The CDR3 sequence is 14 residues long. Germline loops: CDR1 SGHDT, CDR2 YYEEEE. CDR3 in DNA: TGTGCCAGCAGGTTGGGACAGATTGGTGAAAAACTGTTTTTT. It is translated as CASRLGQIGEKLFF.

The gene calls are TRBV25-1 and TRBJ1-3; 10 bases map to TRBD1. Looked up from germline, CDR1 is MGHDK and CDR2 is SYGVNS. This CDR3 spans 17 amino acids. V lost 3 bases, J lost 1 base, and 6 bases stayed unmatched. This chain's CDR3 is CASSESGTGESGNTIYF. The CDR3 DNA reads TGTGCCAGCAGTGAGTCCGGGACAGGGGAATCTGGAAACACCATATATTTT.

The gene calls are TRBV6-5 and TRBJ1-5, with D uncertain. The CDR3 is made up of 13 amino acids. V dropped 8 bases and J dropped 2 bases, with 10 bases sitting between them. The germline V gene has CDR1 MNHEY and CDR2 SVGAGI. The CDR3 protein is CASSGYRNQPQHF. The CDR3 DNA reads as TGTGCCAGCTCCGGGTACCGCAATCAGCCCCAGCATTTT.

J is TRBJ2-5 and V is TRBV25-1, with D maybe TRBD1 (5 bases). Germline CDR1 reads MGHDK; CDR2 reads SYGVNS. The V end was cut by 9 bases, the J end by 9 bases, with 20 bases between. This CDR3 is built from 13 residues. CDR3 coding DNA: TGTGCCAGAGAAGCCACAATAATAGGGGCCCAGTACTTC. Amino acids: CAREATIIGAQYF.

This rearrangement joins TRBV7-2 to TRBJ2-5, with D unresolved. The V gene's germline CDR1 is SGHTA and CDR2 FQGNSA. Trimming pared 1 base from V and 2 bases from J, leaving 8 bases between. This CDR3 is built from 14 residues. The CDR3 DNA follows: TGTGCCAGCAGCTTAGGTGTGTATCAAGAGACCCAGTACTTC. As protein: CASSLGVYQETQYF.

The chain couples TRBV11-1 to TRBJ2-1, with 9 bases that match TRBD1. There are 16 residues in the CDR3. Trimming at V came to 2 bases and at J to 10 bases, leaving 12 bases not matched to a gene. Germline CDR1 and CDR2: SGHAT and FQDESV (reference sequence). The CDR3 bases are TGTGCCAGCAGCTTATATGTGGACAGGGGCGTTGGGGAGCAGTTCTTC. Residues: CASSLYVDRGVGEQFF.

V is TRBV5-1 and J is TRBJ1-2; tentative D call: TRBD1 (5 bases). CDR1 SGHRS and CDR2 YFSETQ come from the germline V gene. The germline V and J ends were trimmed by 2 bases and 1 base, with 9 bases remaining between them. The CDR3 runs to 14 residues. The DNA for the CDR3 is TGCGCCAGCAGCTTCCAGGGCCTTAACTATGGCTACACCTTC. This sequence encodes CASSFQGLNYGYTF. Supplemented by reference TRBV5-1 and TRBJ1-2, the full variable domain reads KAGVTQTPRYLIKTRGQQVTLSCSPISGHRSVSWYQQTPGQGLQFLFEYFSETQRNKGNFPGRFSGRQFSNSRSEMNVSTLELGDSALYLCASSFQGLNYGYTFGSGTRLTVV.

This sequence joins TRBV19 and TRBJ1-3; D ambiguous. CDR3 length: 14 amino acids. Germline V gene sequence: CDR1 LNHDA, CDR2 SQIVND (reference sequence). Between the trimmed V and J ends, which lost 8 bases and 4 bases, there was a span of 15 bases. The CDR3 DNA reads TGTGCCAGTGACTTCGCCGGAGCGGGAAACACCATATATTTT. Translating it yields CASDFAGAGNTIYF.

V usage is TRBV7-2 and J usage is TRBJ2-2; D remains ambiguous. CDR3 length equals 16 residues. CDR1 is SGHTA, CDR2 FQGNSA, per germline. The V gene lost 5 bases and the J gene lost 6 bases, with 19 bases spanning the gap. CDR3 sequence: CASSPSWAPRAGELFF. CDR3 sequence (DNA): TGTGCCAGCAGCCCCAGTTGGGCTCCACGAGCCGGGGAGCTGTTTTTT.

This sequence joins TRBV3-1 (or the pseudogene TRBV3-2) and TRBJ1-6; 7 bases are shared with TRBD1. Trimming removed 3 bases from V and 7 bases from J; junction bases left unmatched: 3. The CDR3 has 14 residues. CDR1 and CDR2 (germline): LGHDT, YNNKEL (reference sequence). This CDR3 is CASSQNRGNSPLHF. CDR3 nucleotide sequence: TGTGCCAGCAGCCAGAACAGGGGAAATTCACCCCTCCACTTT.

This clone was observed once. V usage is TRBV9 and J usage is TRBJ1-6, with 9 bases lining up with TRBD1. Germline V gives CDR1 SGDLS, CDR2 YYNGEE. This CDR3 has 15 residues. Trimming took 3 bases from V and 4 from J; bases not matched to a gene: 2. CDR3 sequence: CASSEDRGYNSPLHF. The CDR3, as DNA: TGTGCCAGCAGCGAGGACAGGGGATATAATTCACCCCTCCACTTT.

CDR3 nucleotides: TGTGCCAGCTCTATTGGCGGGGGTCTCAGGGGTGGACAAGCTTTCTTT. This encodes CASSIGGGLRGGQAFF. The chain carries TRBV13 and TRBJ1-1, with a weak D call TRBD1 (6 bases). Germline V lookup: CDR1 PRHDT, CDR2 FYEKMQ (reference sequence). The CDR3 is 16 residues long. The ends were cut back, 8 bases at V and 9 bases at J, with 28 bases in the middle.

This chain's CDR3 is CASSDMGELFF. The CDR3 DNA is TGTGCCAGCAGCGACATGGGGGAGCTGTTTTTT. The chain joins TRBV6-2 or TRBV6-3 to TRBJ2-2; D ambiguous. The length of the CDR3 is 11 residues. CDR1 is MNHEY and CDR2 is SVGEGT in the germline V gene. V was clipped by 6 bases and J by 8 bases, with 7 bases between them.

About this clone: One end of the junction varies from germline; a read error may be responsible. This chain joins TRBV15 and TRBJ1-1; 8 nucleotides align to TRBD1. This CDR3 region has 14 residues. Looked up from germline, CDR1 is LNHNV and CDR2 is YYDKDF (reference sequence). CDR3 loop: CATSRTGGNPEAFF. The CDR3 DNA is TGTGCCACCAGCAGAACAGGGGGGAACCCTGAAGCTTTCTTT.

This clone occurred once. This sequence joins TRBV7-3 and TRBJ2-1, with 8 bases identical to TRBD2. This CDR3 spans 13 amino acids. J lost 9 bases, V lost 5 bases, and 6 bases had no gene match. Germline V lookup: CDR1 SGHTA, CDR2 FQGTGA. CDR3 sequence reads: CASSPLAGTEQFF. In DNA form, the CDR3 reads TGTGCCAGCAGCCCTCTAGCGGGCACTGAGCAGTTCTTC.

This clone has a handful of counts. CDR3 in amino acids: CASSIAGGGTDTQYF. The CDR3 nucleotides are TGTGCCAGTAGTATAGCCGGGGGGGGTACAGATACGCAGTATTTT. V is TRBV19 and J is TRBJ2-3; 8 bases agree with TRBD2. The CDR3 runs 15 residues. Germline loops: CDR1 LNHDA, CDR2 SQIVND (reference sequence). After removal of 1 base from V and 3 bases from J, the junction contained 3 bases not matched to a gene.

V gene TRBV9 combines with J gene TRBJ1-1; 9 nucleotides align to TRBD1. V lost 3 bases to trimming and J lost 0 bases; unmatched junction nucleotides: 3. The CDR3 spans 15 residues. CDR1 SGDLS and CDR2 YYNGEE come from the germline V gene. CDR3 sequence reads: CASSEDRGMNTEAFF. The CDR3 DNA reads as TGTGCCAGCAGCGAAGACAGGGGGATGAACACTGAAGCTTTCTTT.